A single sample is the source of the 29 T cell receptor beta chains below, sequenced in a study of T cells in Graves' hyperthyroidism and ophthalmopathy. The investigators amplified TCR beta CDR3 regions from RNA transcripts. The TCR CDR3 first-round RT-PCR relied on the HTBI primer set. MiXCR, applied by TCRdb to the multiplex PCR reads, yields one record per CDR3 protein. The data hold about 420,000 distinct CDR3 sequences, with roughly 14% observed a single time. Sequencing input: blood. The receptors here all came from a woman aged 18 to 35 with Graves' hyperthyroidism.

Ten or more counts support this clonotype. The chain links TRBV7-9 to TRBJ2-3; 7 bases are shared with TRBD2. In germline, CDR1 is SEHNR, CDR2 FQNEAQ (reference sequence). The junction had 3 bases not matched to a gene; V was cut back by 1 base and J by 2 bases. CDR3 length: 15 amino acids. CDR3 residues: CASSLGRGNTDTQYF. The DNA for the CDR3 is TGTGCCAGCAGCTTAGGGCGGGGGAACACAGATACGCAGTATTTT. Based on the CDR3 plus reference TRBV7-9 and TRBJ2-3, the full variable domain is DTGVSQNPRHKITKRGQNVTFRCDPISEHNRLYWYRQTLGQGPEFLTYFQNEAQLEKSRLLSDRFSAERPKGSFSTLEIQRTEQGDSAMYLCASSLGRGNTDTQYFGPGTRLTVL.

The chain recombines TRBV6-1 with TRBJ2-3, with 7 bases lining up with TRBD2. This CDR3 comprises 15 residues. V gave up 5 bases and J gave up 2 bases; unmatched junction bases: 7. Germline CDR1 is MNHNS and CDR2 is SASEGT. The CDR3 bases are TGTGCCAGCAGTACCCTAGCGGCATTCACAGATACGCAGTATTTT. Translated, it gives CASSTLAAFTDTQYF.

The chain recombines TRBV7-3 with TRBJ2-3, with TRBD1 as a possible D gene (7 bases). Trimming removed 5 bases at V and 6 bases at J, with 15 bases between. The CDR3 totals 14 residues. The germline CDR1 and CDR2 sequences are SGHTA and FQGTGA. CDR3 amino acids: CASSLRQGGDTQYF. CDR3 DNA sequence: TGTGCCAGCAGCCTTAGACAGGGAGGTGATACGCAGTATTTT.

There are many counts of this clonotype. The rearrangement links TRBV5-6 to TRBJ1-1, with D unclear. Germline CDR1 is SGHDT and CDR2 is YYEEEE. The CDR3 has 14 residues. With 3 bases removed from V and 5 bases from J, the gap between germline ends came to 14 bases. CDR3 in amino acids: CASSSRQPGTEAFF. In DNA form, the CDR3 reads TGTGCCAGCAGCTCCCGCCAACCCGGGACTGAAGCTTTCTTT.

The table lists this clonotype with many counts. This chain uses TRBV27 with TRBJ2-3, with 7 bases fitting TRBD2. J was trimmed by 0 bases and V by 4 bases; bases with no gene match: 7. The CDR3 is 16 amino acids. CDR1 is MNHEY and CDR2 is SMNVEV in the germline V gene (reference sequence). The CDR3 here is CASSSRTRTSTDTQYF. As DNA, the CDR3 is TGTGCCAGCAGTTCTAGGACTAGGACTAGCACAGATACGCAGTATTTT.

This clonotype was counted only a few times. This chain links TRBV5-1 with TRBJ1-1; the D is unclear. Germline CDR1 SGHRS, CDR2 YFSETQ. V was pared by 4 bases and J by 5 bases, with 12 bases between. The CDR3 covers 13 residues. CDR3 in amino acids: CASSEDGVTEAFF. The CDR3 nucleotides are TGCGCCAGCAGCGAGGACGGGGTTACTGAAGCTTTCTTT.

This clonotype was counted a few times. The chain uses TRBV9 and TRBJ2-1, with D possibly TRBD1 on 6 matching bases. Trimming took 0 bases from V and 9 from J, leaving 13 bases between them. The CDR3 loop spans 14 amino acids. CDR1 is SGDLS, CDR2 YYNGEE, per germline. CDR3 sequence: CASSVGNRVGEQFF. The CDR3 DNA reads TGTGCCAGCAGCGTAGGTAACAGGGTCGGTGAGCAGTTCTTC.

This clonotype occurred many times. The chain is built from TRBV20-1 and TRBJ1-1, with D uncertain. This CDR3 contains 12 residues. CDR1 and CDR2 from the germline V gene are DFQATT and SNEGSKA (reference sequence). In DNA, the CDR3 is TGCAGCTCCGGAGGAATGAACACTGAAGCTTTCTTT. This gives the protein CSSGGMNTEAFF.

The chain couples TRBV7-9 to TRBJ2-7, with no clear D. Germline loops: CDR1 SEHNR, CDR2 FQNEAQ (reference sequence). V was trimmed by 3 bases and J by 5 bases, leaving 14 bases between them. This CDR3 is 14 amino acids long. The CDR3 coding sequence is TGTGCCAGCAGCTTGGATACCCAAGGGCACGAGCAGTACTTC. Translation gives CASSLDTQGHEQYF.

The chain employs TRBV7-2 and TRBJ1-6; D call uncertain. The CDR3 runs to 15 residues. V gave up 1 base and J gave up 5 bases, with 9 bases separating them. CDR1 SGHTA and CDR2 FQGNSA come from the germline V gene. CDR3 coding DNA: TGTGCCAGCAGCTTAGTGGACGGTGATAATTCACCCCTCCACTTT. Protein: CASSLVDGDNSPLHF.

This clonotype was observed at least ten times. The chain combines TRBV11-2 with TRBJ2-3, with TRBD2 identical over 7 bases. V shed 5 bases, J shed 6 bases, and the junction held 8 bases outside the gene matches. Germline assignment: CDR1 SGHAT and CDR2 FQNNGV. This CDR3 region has 14 residues. CDR3 bases: TGTGCCAGCAGCGCGGCGGGGGATTCGGATACGCAGTATTTT. It encodes CASSAAGDSDTQYF.

This clonotype was detected many times. This sequence joins TRBV6-1 and TRBJ2-7; 10 nucleotides align to TRBD1. CDR1 and CDR2 (germline): MNHNS, SASEGT. Trimming took 4 bases from V and 4 from J; bases not matched to a gene: 7. The CDR3 length is 15 residues. This CDR3 is CASSGPRTGGYEQYF. In nucleotides, the CDR3 is TGTGCCAGCAGTGGACCTCGGACAGGGGGTTACGAGCAGTACTTC.

In its sample, this clonotype was seen many times. The J gene is TRBJ1-5, the V gene TRBV6-1; D not certain. Per germline, CDR1 MNHNS and CDR2 SASEGT. The CDR3 runs 17 residues. V lost 8 bases and J 3 bases, leaving 23 bases between the germline ends. The CDR3: CASQKWPAQDFNQPQHF. The CDR3 DNA reads as TGTGCCAGCCAAAAGTGGCCGGCCCAAGATTTCAATCAGCCCCAGCATTTT.

The chain couples TRBV5-1 to TRBJ1-1; no definite D call. Trimming took 4 bases from V and 6 from J, leaving 13 bases between them. Germline V gene lookup returns CDR1 SGHRS and CDR2 YFSETQ. CDR3 size: 13 residues. As DNA, the CDR3 is TGCGCCAGCAGCCTACTCAAGGGCGCTGAAGCTTTCTTT. Translated: CASSLLKGAEAFF.

At least ten counts were recorded for this clonotype. The CDR3 nucleotides read TGTGCCAGCAGTGAAAGGACAGGGATAGCCCTAAGCCGCGAGCAGTACTTC. Amino acid sequence: CASSERTGIALSREQYF. The V call is TRBV27, the J call TRBJ2-7; 8 bases map to TRBD1. The V gene's germline CDR1 is MNHEY and CDR2 SMNVEV (reference sequence). The V segment lost 5 bases and the J segment 6 bases; nucleotides outside the gene matches: 18. This CDR3 has 17 residues.

This clonotype was recorded at least ten times. V and J are TRBV19 and TRBJ1-1; the match to TRBD1 covers 8 bases. Germline CDR1 is LNHDA and CDR2 is SQIVND (reference sequence). The junction had 6 bases not matched to a gene; V was cut back by 5 bases and J by 1 base. The CDR3 length is 15 residues. CDR3 sequence (DNA): TGTGCCAGTAGTCCAGTAACAGGGGGGAACACTGAAGCTTTCTTT. Translation gives CASSPVTGGNTEAFF.

V gene TRBV20-1 combines with J gene TRBJ1-2; weak D call: TRBD1 (6 bases). V lost 5 bases to trimming and J lost 7 bases, with 20 bases between them. This CDR3 comprises 14 residues. Germline V CDR1 and CDR2: DFQATT, SNEGSKA (reference sequence). In DNA form, the CDR3 reads TGCAGTGCTGCACAGGGAGTCGTCGTCAGTGGCTACACCTTC. Translation: CSAAQGVVVSGYTF.

V usage is TRBV28 and J usage is TRBJ1-6, with a possible D match to TRBD1 (5 bases). Trimming left V 6 bases short and J 4 bases short, with 16 bases between. The CDR3 has 16 amino acids. CDR1 and CDR2 from the germline V gene are MDHEN and SYDVKM. The CDR3 reads CASSLRGRGYNSPLHF. CDR3 bases: TGTGCCAGCAGCCTAAGGGGAAGGGGTTATAATTCACCCCTCCACTTT.

The chain is built from TRBV29-1 and TRBJ1-2, with a weak D call TRBD1 (6 bases). Trimming stripped 7 bases from V and 8 bases from J, with 17 bases between. The CDR3 has 12 amino acids. CDR1 is SQVTM and CDR2 is ANQGSEA in the germline V gene. DNA of the CDR3: TGCAGCGCAATACAGGGAATGTGGGGCTACACCTTC. It is translated as CSAIQGMWGYTF.

As DNA, the CDR3 is TGTGCCAGCAGTGAGCCGGCCCTCAATCAGCCCCAGCATTTT. This gives the protein CASSEPALNQPQHF. The chain combines TRBV2 with TRBJ1-5; D ambiguous. Germline lookup yields CDR1 SNHLY and CDR2 FYNNEI. The ends were cut back, 3 bases at V and 3 bases at J, with 9 bases in the middle. This CDR3 spans 14 amino acids.

A remark on this clonotype: A clone one base away is much larger, so this may be a read error. V gene TRBV20-1 combines with J gene TRBJ2-7; TRBD2 might be the D (6 bases). This CDR3 is built from 14 residues. Germline V gene lookup returns CDR1 DFQATT and CDR2 SNEGSKA (reference sequence). CDR3 bases: TGCAGTGTTAGAAGGGACTCTCCTACCTACGAGCAGTACTTC. As protein: CSVRRDSPTYEQYF.

This clonotype was seen many times. The chain couples TRBV20-1 to TRBJ2-7; 9 nucleotides match TRBD2. CDR1 is DFQATT, CDR2 SNEGSKA, per germline (reference sequence). This CDR3 region has 16 residues. V dropped 6 bases and J dropped 4; count of bases not matched to a gene: 16. This CDR3 is CSALLGGGRGRYEQYF. In nucleotides, the CDR3 is TGCAGTGCCCTTCTCGGGGGCGGGAGGGGGAGATACGAGCAGTACTTC.

This clonotype was seen at least ten times. This rearrangement joins TRBV29-1 to TRBJ2-7; D might be TRBD2 (5 bases). V shed 6 bases and J shed 4 bases, with 13 bases lying between them. The germline gives CDR1 SQVTM, CDR2 ANQGSEA. There are 12 residues in the CDR3. The CDR3 DNA sequence: TGCAGCGTACAACCGGGATCTTACGAGCAGTACTTC. This sequence encodes CSVQPGSYEQYF.

This clonotype has a count of ten or more. This chain links TRBV28 with TRBJ2-5; either TRBD1 or TRBD2 may fit D (5 bases each). V was clipped by 5 bases and J by 2 bases, with 12 bases between them. The germline V gene has CDR1 MDHEN and CDR2 SYDVKM. This CDR3 is built from 14 residues. The CDR3 region is CASSPGTQQETQYF. The CDR3, as DNA: TGTGCCAGCAGTCCCGGGACCCAACAAGAGACCCAGTACTTC. Full variable domain (outside the CDR3, taken from reference TRBV28 and TRBJ2-5): DVKVTQSSRYLVKRTGEKVFLECVQDMDHENMFWYRQDPGLGLRLIYFSYDVKMKEKGDIPEGYSVSREKKERFSLILESASTNQTSMYLCASSPGTQQETQYFGPGTRLLVL.

The chain couples TRBV6-2 or TRBV6-3 to TRBJ1-2, with 7 bases that match TRBD1. There are 15 residues in the CDR3. In germline, CDR1 is MNHEY, CDR2 SVGEGT. Trimming at V came to 8 bases and at J to 4 bases, leaving 13 bases not matched to a gene. The CDR3 reads CASGDSMQNFYGYTF. DNA of the CDR3: TGTGCCAGCGGGGACAGCATGCAGAACTTCTATGGCTACACCTTC.

This clonotype was seen at least ten times. This chain connects TRBV11-2 to TRBJ2-3, with D possibly TRBD2 on 6 matching bases. Germline V gene sequence: CDR1 SGHAT, CDR2 FQNNGV. The CDR3 totals 19 residues. V lost 0 bases and J lost 3, with 22 bases in between. The CDR3 nucleotides read TGTGCCAGCAGCTTAGATCATCGGGGGAGCGTGTGGGAGACAGATACGCAGTATTTT. Its protein is CASSLDHRGSVWETDTQYF.

The V and J genes are TRBV4-1 and TRBJ2-3, with 7 bases lining up with TRBD1. With 2 bases clipped from V and 2 bases from J, the junction kept 7 bases outside the gene matches. The germline V gene encodes CDR1 MGHRA and CDR2 YSYEKL. The CDR3 is 16 residues long. This CDR3 reads CASSQQGQVFTDTQYF. CDR3 nucleotides: TGCGCCAGCAGCCAACAAGGACAGGTCTTCACAGATACGCAGTATTTT.

This clonotype was picked up a small number of times. This chain links TRBV9 with TRBJ2-5; D is ambiguous. V was pared by 0 bases and J by 5 bases, with 8 bases between. There are 13 residues in the CDR3. CDR1 and CDR2 (germline): SGDLS, YYNGEE. The DNA of the CDR3 is TGTGCCAGCAGCGTAGCTCCGGAGGAGACCCAGTACTTC. Amino acids: CASSVAPEETQYF. The full variable domain, completed using reference TRBV9 and TRBJ2-5, is DSGVTQTPKHLITATGQRVTLRCSPRSGDLSVYWYQQSLDQGLQFLIQYYNGEERAKGNILERFSAQQFPDLHSELNLSSLELGDSALYFCASSVAPEETQYFGPGTRLLVL.

This clonotype came up many times. V and J are TRBV11-1 and TRBJ2-1, with D possibly being TRBD2 (5 bases). V shed 4 bases and J shed 10 bases, with 11 bases lying between them. The CDR3 totals 12 residues. CDR1 is SGHAT, CDR2 FQDESV, per germline (reference sequence). CDR3 DNA: TGTGCCAGCAGCTGGCGGACGGGGGAGCAGTTCTTC. This gives the protein CASSWRTGEQFF. The full variable domain, rest sourced from reference TRBV11-1 and TRBJ2-1, is EAEVAQSPRYKITEKSQAVAFWCDPISGHATLYWYRQILGQGPELLVQFQDESVVDDSQLPKDRFSAERLKGVDSTLKIQPAELGDSAMYLCASSWRTGEQFFGPGTRLTVL.